Below, one T cell receptor (beta chain) is given with its context. This specimen comes from a study of control samples from healthy donors and cancer patients. Unmatched junction bases numbered 4, after V lost 3 bases and J lost 4 bases. The CDR3 has 14 amino acids. CDR1 and CDR2 (germline): GTSNPN, SVGIG (reference sequence). TCRdb keeps only in-frame clones here, not all; method: immunoSEQ multiplex PCR. The repertoire includes 130,000 or so clones, 87% of them detected once, and around 9% sits in the top ten. This chain connects TRBV30 to TRBJ1-2, with 11 positions matching TRBD1. This TCR was recovered from a man aged 35 to 55 in good health. Sequencing was performed on blood. The CDR3 sequence: CAWRPDRGPYGYTF. The CDR3 DNA is TGTGCCTGGAGACCGGACAGGGGGCCCTATGGCTACACCTTC.